Each of the 29 T cell receptor beta chains below was sequenced from the same sample in a study of blood T cell repertoires in COVID-19. TCRdb's table, derived via immunoSEQ multiplex PCR, lists solely in-frame clones and lacks some. The sample lists tens of thousands of clones; about 90% were seen once. Sequenced input: peripheral blood. The receptors were sampled from a human donor in a cohort sampled during active COVID-19.

The CDR3 sequence: CASIGTGGSTEAFF. CDR3 in DNA: TGTGCCAGTATTGGGACAGGGGGTAGCACTGAAGCTTTCTTT. The chain employs TRBV19 and TRBJ1-1; 11 bases are a match to TRBD1. Germline assignment: CDR1 LNHDA and CDR2 SQIVND (reference sequence). Trimming cost V 7 bases and J 4 bases; bases outside gene matches: 5. The CDR3 has 14 amino acids.

This rearrangement joins TRBV27 to TRBJ1-2; TRBD1 aligns across 7 bases. Trimming removed 3 bases from V and 5 bases from J; junction bases left unmatched: 9. The CDR3 has 15 residues. Germline V lookup: CDR1 MNHEY, CDR2 SMNVEV (reference sequence). CDR3 residues: CASSLGQSPLYGYTF. CDR3 sequence (DNA): TGTGCCAGCAGTTTGGGACAGTCCCCTCTATATGGCTACACCTTC.

This chain links TRBV27 with TRBJ2-5, with a tentative D call TRBD2 (5 bases). The germline V gene has CDR1 MNHEY and CDR2 SMNVEV (reference sequence). There are 15 residues in the CDR3. The germline V and J ends were trimmed by 4 bases and 5 bases, with 17 bases remaining between them. The CDR3 bases are TGTGCCAGCAGTTCGCCGAGGAGTGCGGGTGAGACCCAGTACTTC. Its protein product is CASSSPRSAGETQYF.

This rearrangement joins TRBV5-4 to TRBJ2-3; tentative D call: TRBD1 (6 bases). Trimming took off 0 bases at V and 6 bases at J, with 14 bases between the two ends. Germline V gene sequence: CDR1 SGHNT, CDR2 YYREEE (reference sequence). CDR3 size: 15 residues. CDR3 in amino acids: CASSLEQGIVDTQYF. The CDR3, as DNA: TGTGCCAGCAGCTTGGAACAGGGTATTGTGGATACGCAGTATTTT.

This rearrangement joins TRBV7-8 to TRBJ1-5; D possibly corresponds to TRBD1 (6 bases). V lost 0 bases and J lost 1, with 7 bases in between. This CDR3 comprises 15 residues. CDR1 and CDR2 from the germline V gene are SGHVS and FQNEAQ. The DNA for the CDR3 is TGTGCCAGCAGCTTAGCCAGGGGCAGCAATCAGCCCCAGCATTTT. It translates to CASSLARGSNQPQHF.

This sequence joins TRBV7-9 and TRBJ2-3; D unclear. V lost 5 bases, J lost 0 bases, and 12 bases lay in between. The CDR3 runs 15 residues. The germline CDR1 and CDR2 sequences are SEHNR and FQNEAQ (reference sequence). The CDR3 protein is CASSPTPSSTDTQYF. The CDR3 nucleotides read TGTGCCAGCAGCCCAACACCCAGTAGCACAGATACGCAGTATTTT.

The V gene is TRBV28, the J gene TRBJ2-3; D unclear. The CDR3 has 12 residues. Trimming took 5 bases from V and 5 from J, leaving 8 bases between them. The V gene's germline CDR1 is MDHEN and CDR2 SYDVKM. The CDR3 reads CASSPLRDTQYF. CDR3 coding DNA: TGTGCCAGCAGTCCCCTAAGAGATACGCAGTATTTT.

The chain recombines TRBV6-2 or TRBV6-3 with TRBJ2-5; no definite D call. Trimming pared 3 bases from V and 2 bases from J, leaving 10 bases between. Germline V gene data show CDR1 as MNHEY and CDR2 as SVGEGT. The CDR3 covers 14 residues. CDR3 residues: CASSYFPSQETQYF. The CDR3 DNA follows: TGTGCCAGCAGTTATTTTCCTAGTCAAGAGACCCAGTACTTC.

V gene TRBV11-2 combines with J gene TRBJ1-1, with TRBD1 as a possible D gene (6 bases). Germline CDR1 reads SGHAT; CDR2 reads FQNNGV. V was cut by 3 bases and J by 5 bases, with 16 bases left in between. The CDR3 extends over 15 amino acids. The CDR3 bases are TGTGCCAGCAGCTTTCAGGGGCGTCCGAGAACTGAAGCTTTCTTT. Its protein product is CASSFQGRPRTEAFF.

The rearrangement joins TRBV18 to TRBJ1-2, with 7 bases lining up with TRBD1. The CDR3 length is 13 residues. V lost 0 bases to trimming and J lost 8 bases; unmatched junction nucleotides: 3. Germline V gene sequence: CDR1 KGHSH, CDR2 LQKENI. This CDR3 is CASSPPDRAGYTF. For the CDR3, the DNA is TGTGCCAGCTCACCACCAGACAGGGCCGGCTACACCTTC.

V usage is TRBV4-1 and J usage is TRBJ2-7; TRBD1 is a possible D gene (6 bases). Germline CDR1 MGHRA, CDR2 YSYEKL. V was clipped by 4 bases and J by 7 bases, with 11 bases between them. The CDR3 sequence is 12 residues long. CDR3 coding DNA: TGCGCCAGCAGCCCGACAGGTCGTGAGCAGTACTTC. This gives the protein CASSPTGREQYF.

This rearrangement joins TRBV7-9 to TRBJ2-1; TRBD2 aligns across 7 bases. CDR1 SEHNR and CDR2 FQNEAQ come from the germline V gene (reference sequence). The CDR3 totals 15 residues. The V segment lost 5 bases and the J segment 12 bases; nucleotides outside the gene matches: 16. CDR3 in DNA: TGTGCCAGCAGCCCTGGGGGGGGGTTCGTAGGAAGGCAGTTCTTC. Translated: CASSPGGGFVGRQFF.

This chain uses TRBV5-6 with TRBJ1-2; weak D call: TRBD1 (5 bases). The CDR3 consists of 12 residues. CDR1 and CDR2 (germline): SGHDT, YYEEEE. V lost 6 bases to trimming and J lost 2 bases, with 8 bases between them. In DNA, the CDR3 is TGTGCCAGCACGGGGGGGAACTATGGCTACACCTTC. This codes for CASTGGNYGYTF. The variable domain in full, completed from reference TRBV5-6 and TRBJ1-2, reads DAGVTQSPTHLIKTRGQQVTLRCSPKSGHDTVSWYQQALGQGPQFIFQYYEEEERQRGNFPDRFSGHQFPNYSSELNVNALLLGDSALYLCASTGGNYGYTFGSGTRLTVV.

This clone is deemed medium-sized. DNA for the CDR3: TGTGCCAGCAGCTCCCGACTGGGAGATACGCAGTATTTT. Translating gives CASSSRLGDTQYF. The chain is built from TRBV27 and TRBJ2-3; D uncertain. In germline, CDR1 is MNHEY, CDR2 SMNVEV (reference sequence). The V gene lost 6 bases and the J gene lost 5 bases, with 12 bases spanning the gap. The CDR3 runs to 13 residues.

CDR3 sequence reads: CASSAGRSNQPQHF. The CDR3 DNA reads as TGTGCCAGCAGTGCGGGACGGAGCAATCAGCCCCAGCATTTT. The chain carries TRBV13 and TRBJ1-5; possibly TRBD1 for D (5 bases). CDR3 length: 14 residues. V shed 6 bases and J shed 1 base, with 10 bases lying between them. Germline V gene sequence: CDR1 PRHDT, CDR2 FYEKMQ (reference sequence).

The V gene is TRBV9, the J gene TRBJ2-7; TRBD2 might be the D (6 bases). The CDR3 consists of 14 residues. Per the germline V gene, CDR1 is SGDLS and CDR2 is YYNGEE. Trimming cost V 3 bases and J 0 bases, with 10 bases left between them. CDR3 amino acids: CASSGRDSSYEQYF. CDR3 DNA: TGTGCCAGCAGCGGCCGGGACTCCTCCTACGAGCAGTACTTC.

This CDR3 is CASSQDKGDINEKLFF. The CDR3, as DNA: TGCGCCAGCAGCCAAGATAAGGGGGACATTAATGAAAAACTGTTTTTT. This sequence joins TRBV4-1 and TRBJ1-4; a weak D match, TRBD1 (6 bases). From germline, CDR1 is MGHRA and CDR2 YSYEKL. Trimming stripped 0 bases from V and 4 bases from J, with 12 bases between. The CDR3 runs 16 residues.

V gene TRBV24-1 combines with J gene TRBJ2-1; 10 nucleotides line up with TRBD2. The V gene end was trimmed by 3 bases and the J gene end by 10 bases; junction bases not matched to a gene: 17. Germline CDR1 reads KGHDR; CDR2 reads SFDVKD. This CDR3 has 18 amino acids. CDR3 bases: TGTGCCACCAGTGATCCTTCACACCCTAGCGGGAGAACGGTGGAGCAGTTCTTC. Protein product: CATSDPSHPSGRTVEQFF.

This chain connects TRBV6-5 to TRBJ2-3, with D perhaps TRBD1 (7 bases). V was shortened by 6 bases and J by 7 bases, with 14 bases between the two germline ends. This CDR3 has 13 amino acids. Germline V gene data show CDR1 as MNHEY and CDR2 as SVGAGI. The CDR3 loop reads CASRGGTDYTQYF. DNA of the CDR3: TGTGCCAGCAGAGGAGGGACAGACTATACGCAGTATTTT.

This chain links TRBV27 with TRBJ2-7; 10 positions agree with TRBD1. The CDR3 runs 16 residues. Germline CDR1 reads MNHEY; CDR2 reads SMNVEV (reference sequence). V shed 6 bases, J shed 3 bases, and the junction held 11 bases outside the gene matches. For the CDR3, the DNA is TGTGCCAGCAGGCCGGGACAGGGGTTCCCCTTCTACGAGCAGTACTTC. It is translated as CASRPGQGFPFYEQYF.

The V call is TRBV5-1, the J call TRBJ2-3; weak D call: TRBD2 (6 bases). From germline, CDR1 is SGHRS and CDR2 YFSETQ. Trimming removed 0 bases at V and 3 bases at J, with 8 bases between. This CDR3 contains 14 residues. CDR3 residues: CASSLVAGTDTQYF. In DNA, the CDR3 is TGCGCCAGCAGCTTGGTCGCGGGAACAGATACGCAGTATTTT.

The V gene is TRBV27, the J gene TRBJ2-5; 7 bases align to TRBD1. Per germline, CDR1 MNHEY and CDR2 SMNVEV (reference sequence). This CDR3 has 19 residues. J gave up 1 base and V 0 bases, and 14 bases lay outside the gene matches. CDR3 residues: CASSLSGGGFGTVQETQYF. The CDR3 coding sequence is TGTGCCAGCAGTTTATCAGGTGGGGGATTCGGGACAGTCCAAGAGACCCAGTACTTC.

The genes are TRBV15 and TRBJ2-7; no clear D. The CDR3 extends over 11 amino acids. Germline loops: CDR1 LNHNV, CDR2 YYDKDF (reference sequence). With 5 bases removed from V and 6 bases from J, the gap between germline ends came to 8 bases. CDR3 sequence (DNA): TGTGCCACCAGCGGCGCGGCCGAGCAGTACTTC. This sequence encodes CATSGAAEQYF.

The chain recombines TRBV5-1 with TRBJ2-2; 12 bases agree with TRBD1. Germline assignment: CDR1 SGHRS and CDR2 YFSETQ. This CDR3 has 18 amino acids. V shed 4 bases, J shed 1 base, and the junction held 8 bases outside the gene matches. The CDR3 region has the DNA TGCGCCAGCAGCAGCGGGACAGGGGGCCATCTGAACACCGGGGAGCTGTTTTTT. Its translation is CASSSGTGGHLNTGELFF.

V usage is TRBV4-3 and J usage is TRBJ2-6; 8 bases align to TRBD1. The CDR3 is made up of 20 amino acids. Germline CDR1 LGHNA, CDR2 YSLEER. The V gene end was trimmed by 3 bases and the J gene end by 0 bases; junction bases not matched to a gene: 13. CDR3 in amino acids: CASSQIPPGQAVSGANVLTF. The CDR3 DNA follows: TGCGCCAGCAGCCAGATCCCGCCGGGACAGGCCGTCTCTGGGGCCAACGTCCTGACTTTC.

The chain recombines TRBV15 with TRBJ2-5, with a tentative D call TRBD1 (5 bases). Trimming took off 3 bases at V and 2 bases at J, with 13 bases between the two ends. Looked up from germline, CDR1 is LNHNV and CDR2 is YYDKDF (reference sequence). The CDR3 extends over 15 amino acids. The CDR3, as DNA: TGTGCCACCAGCAGCGGACCTGGACATCAAGAGACCCAGTACTTC. Its translation is CATSSGPGHQETQYF. Full variable domain (remainder filled in from reference TRBV15 and TRBJ2-5): DAMVIQNPRYQVTQFGKPVTLSCSQTLNHNVMYWYQQKSSQAPKLLFHYYDKDFNNEADTPDNFQSRRPNTSFCFLDIRSPGLGDTAMYLCATSSGPGHQETQYFGPGTRLLVL.

V is TRBV19 and J is TRBJ1-6; D is uncertain. The CDR3 covers 12 residues. V shed 3 bases and J shed 8 bases, with 5 bases lying between them. Germline CDR1 is LNHDA and CDR2 is SQIVND (reference sequence). CDR3 bases: TGTGCCAGTAGTATTGGCTATTCACCCCTCCACTTT. It encodes CASSIGYSPLHF.

The rearrangement joins TRBV28 to TRBJ2-1, with 14 bases matching TRBD2. The trim removed 6 bases at V and 4 bases at J, leaving 17 bases unmatched. The CDR3 loop spans 20 amino acids. The germline V gene encodes CDR1 MDHEN and CDR2 SYDVKM. The CDR3 region is CASSKQPRGLAGDLYNEQFF. The CDR3 bases are TGTGCCAGCAGCAAACAACCCCGGGGACTAGCGGGAGATTTGTACAATGAGCAGTTCTTC.

V is TRBV6-5 and J is TRBJ2-3; D possibly corresponds to TRBD1 (5 bases). Per germline, CDR1 MNHEY and CDR2 SVGAGI. This CDR3 is built from 14 residues. V was pared by 2 bases and J by 1 base, with 7 bases between. DNA for the CDR3: TGTGCCAGCAGTTACGGGGCCCGCACAGATACGCAGTATTTT. This gives the protein CASSYGARTDTQYF.